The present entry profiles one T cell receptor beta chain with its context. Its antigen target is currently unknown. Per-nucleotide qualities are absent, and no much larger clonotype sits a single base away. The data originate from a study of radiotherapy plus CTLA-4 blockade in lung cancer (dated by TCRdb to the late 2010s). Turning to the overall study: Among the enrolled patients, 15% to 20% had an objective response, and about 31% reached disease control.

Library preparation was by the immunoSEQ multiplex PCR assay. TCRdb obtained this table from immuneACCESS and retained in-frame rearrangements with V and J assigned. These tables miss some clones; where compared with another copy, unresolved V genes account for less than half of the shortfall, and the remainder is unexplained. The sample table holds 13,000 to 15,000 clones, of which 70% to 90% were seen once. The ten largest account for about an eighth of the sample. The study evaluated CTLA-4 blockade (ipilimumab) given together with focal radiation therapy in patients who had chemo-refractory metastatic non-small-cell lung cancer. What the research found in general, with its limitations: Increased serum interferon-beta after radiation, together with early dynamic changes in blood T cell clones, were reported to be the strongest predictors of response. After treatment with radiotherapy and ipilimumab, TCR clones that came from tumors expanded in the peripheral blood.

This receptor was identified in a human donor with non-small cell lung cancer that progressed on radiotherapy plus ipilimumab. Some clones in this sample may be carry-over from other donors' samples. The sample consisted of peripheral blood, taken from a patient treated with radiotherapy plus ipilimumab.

Here is the DNA: TGTGCCAGCAGTGCAAAACCGGGACTAGCAATGGATGAGCAGTTCTTC. This codes for CASSAKPGLAMDEQFF. This sequence uses TRBV27 and TRBJ2-1; 9 central nucleotides agree with TRBD2. The germline V gene (reference sequence) yields MNHEY for CDR1 and SMNVEV for CDR2. The germline V end is reduced by 5 bases and the J end by 8 bases; junction bases left unmatched: 13. Spanning cysteine to phenylalanine, the CDR3 consists of 16 amino acids. Only CDR3 DNA is held: 48 bases, read in frame from base 1.